These T cell receptor beta chains were read from a single sample in a study of OX40 agonist ivuxolimab in advanced cancers. The table came from immunoSEQ multiplex PCR; TCRdb's copy has only in-frame clones and leaves some out. This sample yields some 73,000 clones, of which around 90% are seen a single time; 0.86% belongs to the top ten. Specimen: CD4+ or CD8+ T cells sorted from blood, collected in a trial of the OX40 agonist ivuxolimab. Receptors originate from an adult with an advanced solid tumor such as melanoma, head and neck, liver or kidney cancer. The CDR3 runs from the conserved cysteine through the conserved F or W.

V gene: TRBV27
CDR3 protein: CASSISSTGNQPQHF

V gene: TRBV5-1
CDR3 protein: CASSWGGKTQYF

V gene: TRBV5-4
CDR3 protein: CASSFGTYGYTF

V gene: TRBV29-1
CDR3 protein: CSVSQGVTDTQYF

V gene: TRBV9
CDR3 protein: CASRSGGGANTGELFF

V gene: TRBV6-4
CDR3 protein: CASSPTSVYNEQFF

V gene: TRBV27
CDR3 protein: CASSLSPEFPSPGANVLTF

V gene: TRBV19
CDR3 protein: CASRRGLGEKLFF

V gene: TRBV7-8
CDR3 protein: CASSRGPYEQYF

V gene: TRBV7-9
CDR3 protein: CASSRTSGSLEQFF

V gene: TRBV5-6
CDR3 protein: CASGWSTDTQYF